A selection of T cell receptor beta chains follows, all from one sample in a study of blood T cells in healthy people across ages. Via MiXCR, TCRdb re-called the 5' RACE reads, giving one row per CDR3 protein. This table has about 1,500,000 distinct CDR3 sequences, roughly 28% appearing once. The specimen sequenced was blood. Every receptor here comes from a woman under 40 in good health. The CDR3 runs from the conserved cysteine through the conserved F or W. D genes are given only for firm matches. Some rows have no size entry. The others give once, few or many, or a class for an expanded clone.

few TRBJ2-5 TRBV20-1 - CSARGDTQQETQYF TGCAGTGCTAGAGGGGACACCCAACAAGAGACCCAGTACTTC
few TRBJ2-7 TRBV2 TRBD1 CASRAGQGADEQYF TGTGCCAGCAGGGCGGGACAGGGGGCTGACGAGCAGTACTTC
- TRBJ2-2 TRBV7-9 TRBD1 CASRLIGDREELNTGERFF TGTGCCAGCAGACTCATAGGGGACAGGGAAGAACTGAACACCGGGGAGCGGTTTTTT
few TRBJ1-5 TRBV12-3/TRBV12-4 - CASSLWAGGGQGTNQPQHF TGTGCCAGCAGTTTATGGGCCGGGGGTGGTCAGGGGACCAATCAGCCCCAGCATTTT
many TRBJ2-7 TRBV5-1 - CASSGDGTYEQYF TGTGCCAGCAGTGGGGACGGGACCTACGAGCAGTACTTC
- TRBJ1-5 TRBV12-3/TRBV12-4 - CASSPWGQGQPQHF TGTGCCAGCAGTCCCTGGGGGCAGGGACAGCCCCAGCATTTT
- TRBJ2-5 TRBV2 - CASSEAVGIQETQYF TGTGCCAGCAGTGAAGCCGTGGGAATTCAAGAGACCCAGTACTTC
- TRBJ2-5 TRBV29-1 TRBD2 CSGRTSGGDTQETQYF TGCAGCGGGCGGACTAGCGGGGGGGATACTCAAGAGACCCAGTACTTC
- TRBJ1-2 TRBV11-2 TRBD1 CASSLYHWGQGAKNYGYTF TGTGCCAGCAGCTTATATCATTGGGGACAGGGGGCGAAGAACTATGGCTACACCTTC
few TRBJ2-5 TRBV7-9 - CASSFSGTETQYF TGTGCCAGCAGCTTCTCAGGGACAGAGACCCAGTACTTC
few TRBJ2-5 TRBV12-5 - CASGLGLAVNEQYF TGTGCTAGTGGTTTGGGACTGGCAGTCAATGAGCAGTACTTC
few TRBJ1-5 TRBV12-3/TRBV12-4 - CASSFSIQPQHF TGTGCCAGCAGTTTTTCCATTCAGCCCCAGCATTTT
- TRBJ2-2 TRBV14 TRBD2 CASSQQGLRGELFF TGTGCCAGCAGCCAACAGGGACTACGCGGGGAGCTGTTTTTT
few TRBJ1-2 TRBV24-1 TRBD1 CATSEDRDYGYTF TGTGCCACCAGTGAAGACAGGGACTATGGCTACACCTTC
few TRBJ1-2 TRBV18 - CASSPSRDHGYTF TGTGCCAGCTCACCGTCCAGGGATCATGGCTACACCTTC
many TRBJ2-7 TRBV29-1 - CSVERTDYEQYF TGCAGCGTTGAGAGGACGGACTACGAGCAGTACTTC
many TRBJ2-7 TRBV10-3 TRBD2 CAISEGLANLSYEQYF TGTGCCATCAGTGAGGGACTAGCGAATCTGTCCTACGAGCAGTACTTC
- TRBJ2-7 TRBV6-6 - CASRLHSGEQYF TGTGCCAGCAGACTTCATTCGGGCGAGCAGTACTTC
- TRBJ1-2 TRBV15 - CATSRPMGGSQGGYTF TGTGCCACCAGCAGGCCAATGGGGGGATCCCAGGGTGGCTACACCTTC
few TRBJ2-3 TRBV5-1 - CASSLTPLGAGDTQYF TGCGCCAGCAGCCTCACCCCTTTAGGAGCCGGAGATACGCAGTATTTT
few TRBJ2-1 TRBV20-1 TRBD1 CSPGTGSHNEQFF TGCAGCCCTGGGACAGGGTCACACAATGAGCAGTTCTTC
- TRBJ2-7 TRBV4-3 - CASSQDVTGYRPVETYEQYF TGCGCCAGCAGCCAAGATGTTACAGGTTACAGACCGGTAGAAACCTACGAGCAGTACTTC
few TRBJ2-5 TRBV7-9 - CASSPDEWRGETQYF TGTGCCAGCAGCCCGGATGAGTGGAGGGGAGAGACCCAGTACTTC
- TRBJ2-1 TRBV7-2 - CASSLWATARGHAEQFF TGTGCCAGCAGCTTATGGGCGACGGCCCGGGGGCATGCTGAGCAGTTCTTC
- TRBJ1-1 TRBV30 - CAWSEQFAEAFF TGTGCCTGGAGCGAACAGTTCGCTGAAGCTTTCTTT
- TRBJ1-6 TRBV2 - CASSAGVGNSPLHF TGTGCCAGCAGTGCTGGGGTAGGGAATTCACCCCTCCACTTT
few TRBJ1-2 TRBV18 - CASSPGPTANYGYTF TGTGCCAGCTCACCAGGGCCTACGGCTAACTATGGCTACACCTTC
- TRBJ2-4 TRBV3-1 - CASSQAGAGDIQYF TGTGCCAGCAGCCAAGCAGGTGCTGGGGACATTCAGTACTTC
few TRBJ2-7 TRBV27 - CASSLSGAKYEQYF TGTGCCAGCAGTTTATCAGGGGCTAAGTACGAGCAGTACTTC
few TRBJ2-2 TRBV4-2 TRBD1 CASSLGTGAGELFF TGTGCCAGCAGCCTCGGGACAGGCGCCGGGGAGTTGTTTTTT
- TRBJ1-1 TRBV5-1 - CASSLETVMNTEAFF TGCGCCAGCAGCTTGGAGACGGTCATGAACACTGAAGCTTTCTTT
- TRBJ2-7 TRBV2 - CASRHVLASHYEQYF TGTGCCAGCAGGCACGTCCTAGCGTCTCACTACGAGCAGTACTTC
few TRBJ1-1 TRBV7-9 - CASSEVPNTEAFF TGTGCCAGCAGCGAGGTACCTAACACTGAAGCTTTCTTT
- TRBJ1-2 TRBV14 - CASSPQGFKGTF TGTGCCAGCAGCCCGCAGGGTTTTAAGGGCACCTTC
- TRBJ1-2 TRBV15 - CATSREMGQGGDYGYTF TGTGCCACCAGCAGAGAGATGGGGCAGGGAGGCGACTATGGCTACACCTTC
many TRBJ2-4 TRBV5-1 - CASSPGAQNIQYF TGCGCCAGCAGCCCCGGGGCGCAAAACATTCAGTACTTC
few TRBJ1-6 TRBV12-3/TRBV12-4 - CASGTPLHF TGTGCCAGCGGGACACCCCTCCACTTT
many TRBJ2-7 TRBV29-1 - CSVEGRVRSSYEQYF TGCAGCGTTGAAGGACGAGTCAGGAGCTCCTACGAGCAGTACTTC
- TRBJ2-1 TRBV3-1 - CASSQGTSFKTDEQFF TGTGCCAGCAGCCAGGGAACTAGCTTCAAGACCGATGAGCAGTTCTTC
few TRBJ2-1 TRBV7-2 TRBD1 CASSTPGQGFGGRYNEQFF TGTGCCAGCAGCACGCCGGGACAGGGATTCGGAGGCAGGTACAATGAGCAGTTCTTC
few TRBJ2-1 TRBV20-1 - CSARDEPRNEQFF TGCAGTGCTAGAGATGAACCTCGCAATGAGCAGTTCTTC
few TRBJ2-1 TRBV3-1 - CASKGQGSYNEQFF TGTGCCTCGAAGGGCCAGGGCTCCTACAATGAGCAGTTCTTC
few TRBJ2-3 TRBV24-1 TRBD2 CATSDYHRGGADTQYF TGTGCCACCAGTGATTATCATCGGGGGGGCGCAGATACGCAGTATTTT
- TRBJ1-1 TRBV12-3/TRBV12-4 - CASSLLGRAEAFF TGTGCCAGCAGTCTCTTAGGGAGGGCTGAAGCTTTCTTT
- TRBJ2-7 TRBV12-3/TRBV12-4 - CASSRQTSSYNEQYF TGTGCCAGCAGCCGACAGACGAGCTCCTACAATGAGCAGTACTTC
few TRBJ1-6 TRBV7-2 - CASSLTRDRNSPLHF TGTGCCAGCAGCTTAACCCGGGACCGTAATTCACCCCTCCACTTT
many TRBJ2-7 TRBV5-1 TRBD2 CASSPGGTISDYEQYF TGCGCCAGCAGCCCGGGGGGGACAATCTCGGACTACGAGCAGTACTTC
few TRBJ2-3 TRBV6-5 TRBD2 CASSSYASGADTQYF TGTGCCAGCAGCAGTTATGCTAGCGGGGCAGATACGCAGTATTTT
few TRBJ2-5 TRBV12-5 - CASGPEIGTQYF TGTGCTAGTGGTCCCGAGATCGGGACCCAGTACTTC
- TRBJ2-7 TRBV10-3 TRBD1 CAISESGTGGLYEQYF TGTGCCATCAGTGAGTCAGGGACAGGGGGCCTTTACGAGCAGTACTTC
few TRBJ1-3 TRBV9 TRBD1 CASSVGTGQGNTIYF TGTGCCAGCAGCGTCGGGACAGGGCAAGGAAACACCATATATTTT
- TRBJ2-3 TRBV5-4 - CASSLEATKATDTQYF TGTGCCAGCAGCTTGGAGGCCACTAAAGCCACAGATACGCAGTATTTT